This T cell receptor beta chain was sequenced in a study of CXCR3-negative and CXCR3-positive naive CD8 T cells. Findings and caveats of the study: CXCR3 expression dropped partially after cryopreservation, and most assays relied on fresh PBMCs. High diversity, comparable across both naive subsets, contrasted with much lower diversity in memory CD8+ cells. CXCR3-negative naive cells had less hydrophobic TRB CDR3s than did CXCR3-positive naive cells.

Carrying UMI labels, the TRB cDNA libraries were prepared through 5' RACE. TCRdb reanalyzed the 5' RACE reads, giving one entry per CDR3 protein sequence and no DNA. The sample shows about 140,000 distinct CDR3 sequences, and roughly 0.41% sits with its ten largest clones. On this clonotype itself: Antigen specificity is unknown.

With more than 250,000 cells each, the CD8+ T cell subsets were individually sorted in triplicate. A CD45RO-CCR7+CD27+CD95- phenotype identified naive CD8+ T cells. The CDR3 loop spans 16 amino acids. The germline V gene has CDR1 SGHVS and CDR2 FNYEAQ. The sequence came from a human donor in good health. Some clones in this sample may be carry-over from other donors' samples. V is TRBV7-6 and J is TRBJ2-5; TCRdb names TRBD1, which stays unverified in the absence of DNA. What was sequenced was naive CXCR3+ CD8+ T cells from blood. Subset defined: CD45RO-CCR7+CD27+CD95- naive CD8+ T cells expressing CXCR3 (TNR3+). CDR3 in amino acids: CASSSRTGEAKETQYF.